Listed below are T cell receptor beta chains from one sample, sequenced in a study of cytomegalovirus exposure and HLA in healthy donors. Sequencing used immunoSEQ multiplex PCR; TCRdb keeps in-frame clones, though not all of them. The repertoire holds under 130,000 clones, with nearly 85% as singletons. Specimen: PBMCs. These receptors originate from a man younger than 35 in good health and CMV-seronegative. CDR3s include the opening cysteine and the closing phenylalanine or tryptophan. D genes are given only for firm matches. A row's size may be missing; if present it is once, few, many or a size class.

v_call,j_call,clone_size,d_call,cdr3_nt,cdr3_aa
TRBV18,TRBJ2-3,once,TRBD2,TGTGCCAGCTCACCACTTGTTGGGACTAGCGCAGATACGCAGTATTTT,CASSPLVGTSADTQYF
TRBV10-1,TRBJ1-2,-,-,TGCGCCAGCAGAGATCGGACACTACCCTCTGGCTACACCTTC,CASRDRTLPSGYTF
TRBV5-1,TRBJ2-7,-,-,TGCGCCAGCAGCCAGAGGGTTGGGTCCTACGAGCAGTACTTC,CASSQRVGSYEQYF
TRBV7-9,TRBJ1-1,few,-,TGTGCCAGCAGTCATACAGGGATTGCTACAAGTGAAGCTTTCTTT,CASSHTGIATSEAFF
TRBV9,TRBJ2-1,-,TRBD1,TGTGCCAGCAGCGTAACAGGGGGAGGCGATGAGCAGTTCTTC,CASSVTGGGDEQFF
TRBV5-1,TRBJ2-5,once,-,TGCGCCAGCAGCTTGGAGGCGGGCCCCGAGACCCAGTACTTC,CASSLEAGPETQYF
TRBV9,TRBJ2-4,-,TRBD2,TGTGCCAGCAGCGCGGGGGAGGGGAGACCCGACATTCAGTACTTC,CASSAGEGRPDIQYF
TRBV5-1,TRBJ2-5,once,TRBD2,TGCGCCAGCAGCCCACCAATAGCGGGAGGGCCGGAAGAGACCCAGTACTTC,CASSPPIAGGPEETQYF
TRBV27,TRBJ1-5,-,TRBD1,TGTGCCAGCAGTAAGGGACAGCCCAATCAGCCCCAGCATTTT,CASSKGQPNQPQHF
TRBV7-9,TRBJ2-7,-,-,TGTTCCAGCAGCTTAAGCGGCTCCTACGAGCAGTACTTC,CSSSLSGSYEQYF
TRBV19,TRBJ2-7,-,TRBD1,TGTGCCAGTAGTATACACGGACTAGGGACAGGGACCTACGAGCAGTACTTC,CASSIHGLGTGTYEQYF
TRBV6-5,TRBJ1-2,-,-,TGTGCCAGCAGCCCACAGTTTAACTATGGCTACACCTTC,CASSPQFNYGYTF
TRBV7-2,TRBJ1-3,-,-,TGTGCCAGCAGCCCAGGATTAAATTACAAACTCTCTGGAAACACCATATATTTT,CASSPGLNYKLSGNTIYF
TRBV19,TRBJ2-1,-,TRBD2,TGTGCCAGTAGCGGACTAGCGGTCAACAATGAGCAGTTCTTC,CASSGLAVNNEQFF
TRBV12-5,TRBJ2-7,-,-,TGTGCTAGTGGTCCCACCAGGGGTGAGCAGTACTTC,CASGPTRGEQYF
TRBV7-2,TRBJ2-2,-,TRBD2,TGTGCCAGCCGTCCTCTGACTAGCGGGACCGGGGAGCTGTTTTTT,CASRPLTSGTGELFF
TRBV30,TRBJ2-5,-,TRBD2,TGTGCCTGGAGTCCGGGACTAGCGGGAGAGACCCAGTACTTC,CAWSPGLAGETQYF
TRBV5-6,TRBJ1-6,-,TRBD1,TGTGCCAGCAGCTTGGGGGACAGACCTAATTCACCCCTCCACTTT,CASSLGDRPNSPLHF
TRBV19,TRBJ2-2,-,TRBD2,TGTGCCAGTACCTGGACTAGCGGGAGGAACACCGGGGAGCTGTTTTTT,CASTWTSGRNTGELFF
TRBV29-1,TRBJ1-2,-,TRBD1,TGCAGCGCTTGGGGGACAGGGACCTATGGCTACACCTTC,CSAWGTGTYGYTF
TRBV4-1,TRBJ1-2,-,-,TGCGCCAGCAGGGATGGAGTCGGGGTGGGCTACACCTTC,CASRDGVGVGYTF
TRBV18,TRBJ1-5,-,-,TGTGCCAGCTCACCCCTGGCGGGCGGATATAGCAATCAGCCCCAGCATTTT,CASSPLAGGYSNQPQHF
TRBV6-1,TRBJ1-2,-,-,TGTGCCAGCAGTTTTGGTTTAAGCGCCGGCTACACCTTC,CASSFGLSAGYTF
TRBV19,TRBJ2-3,-,-,TGTGCCAGTAGTATTGGCGGCCTTGGGGATACGCAGTATTTT,CASSIGGLGDTQYF
TRBV30,TRBJ2-7,-,-,TGTGCCTGGCAGGACAGCCGGAGCGAGCAGTACTTC,CAWQDSRSEQYF
TRBV5-4,TRBJ2-5,-,TRBD1,TGTGCCAGCAGCTTGGTTGCCAGGGGGCTGGAGACCCAGTACTTC,CASSLVARGLETQYF
TRBV5-1,TRBJ2-7,few,TRBD2,TGCGCCAGCAGCATTCGGGAGGAAGAGGACTACGAGCAGTACTTC,CASSIREEEDYEQYF
TRBV5-4,TRBJ2-1,-,-,TGTGCCAGCAGCCATACGCAGATGGAGCAGTTCTTC,CASSHTQMEQFF
TRBV7-2,TRBJ1-5,-,-,TGTGCCAGCAGCTTAGTGGAGGGGTCGGCCCAGCCCCAGCATTTT,CASSLVEGSAQPQHF